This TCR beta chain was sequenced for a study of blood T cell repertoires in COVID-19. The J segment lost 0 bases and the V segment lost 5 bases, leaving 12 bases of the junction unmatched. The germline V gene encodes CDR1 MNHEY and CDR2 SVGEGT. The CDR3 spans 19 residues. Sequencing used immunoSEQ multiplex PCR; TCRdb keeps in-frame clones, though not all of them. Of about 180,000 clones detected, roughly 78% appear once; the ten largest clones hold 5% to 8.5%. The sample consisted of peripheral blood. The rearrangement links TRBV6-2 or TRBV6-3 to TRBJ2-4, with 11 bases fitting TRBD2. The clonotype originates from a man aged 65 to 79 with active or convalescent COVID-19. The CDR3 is CASSPLASGGPIAKNIQYF. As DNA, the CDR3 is TGTGCCAGCAGTCCCTTGGCTAGCGGGGGGCCGATAGCCAAAAACATTCAGTACTTC.